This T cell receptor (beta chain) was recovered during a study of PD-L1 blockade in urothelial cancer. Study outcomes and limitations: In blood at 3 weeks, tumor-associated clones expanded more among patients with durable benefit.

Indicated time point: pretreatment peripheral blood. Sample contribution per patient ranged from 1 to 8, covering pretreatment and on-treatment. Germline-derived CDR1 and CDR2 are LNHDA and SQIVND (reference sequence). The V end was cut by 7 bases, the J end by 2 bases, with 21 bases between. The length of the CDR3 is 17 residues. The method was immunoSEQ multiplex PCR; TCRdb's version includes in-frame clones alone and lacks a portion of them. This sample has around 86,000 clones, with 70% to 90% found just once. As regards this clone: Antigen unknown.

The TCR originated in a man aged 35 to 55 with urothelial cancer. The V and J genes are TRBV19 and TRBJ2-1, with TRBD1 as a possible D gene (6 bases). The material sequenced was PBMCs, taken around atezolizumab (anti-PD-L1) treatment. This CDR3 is CASKGRGTFHPYNEQFF. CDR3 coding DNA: TGTGCCAGTAAGGGCAGGGGCACATTCCATCCCTACAATGAGCAGTTCTTC.